This T cell receptor (beta chain) is from a study of T cell repertoires in cytomegalovirus infection (dated by TCRdb to between 2018 and 2021). Background for the entire study: The HLA type of each donor mattered for the analysis, because public TCR beta signatures pointed to carriage of CMV infection along with the matching HLA type.

Sequencer: Illumina HiSeq 1500. TCRdb reprocessing: public reads trimmed at Q25 with fastp, clones called with MiXCR, in-frame beta chains kept. Each CDR3 protein gets just one entry, which takes the most common genes and DNA from the rows behind it. The sample table contains 150,000 to 200,000 distinct CDR3 sequences; only one count was recorded for 14% of them. The top ten constitute roughly a quarter of the sample. What the work shows at the level of the full study, not this receptor alone: In both this cohort and an independent roughly 350-donor cohort, the cumulative frequency of public TCR beta family members distinguished carriers of CMV infection plus the relevant HLA type. The ex vivo response was dominated by HLA-C-restricted CMV-specific TCR beta clonotypes, which also provided the single most frequent clonotype in two of eight donors.

This clonotype was seen ten or more times. Its antigen has not been determined. Base qualities are not at hand, and no much larger clone is one base apart. There are 15 amino acids in the CDR3, from cysteine to phenylalanine inclusive. The retained sequence is limited to the CDR3, 45 bases, with the frame set at the first base. Relative to germline, V is missing 3 bases and J is missing 0 bases, with 1 base of the junction outside any gene match. CDR1 and CDR2 (SGHTA, FQGNSA) derive from the germline V gene. The sample taken for sequencing was PBMCs. The rearrangement combines TRBV7-2 with TRBJ2-7, and 11 bases in between align with TRBD1. This receptor was taken from a human donor in good health (CMV status not recorded). Some clones in this sample may be carry-over from other donors' samples. The nucleotide sequence is given as TGTGCCAGCAGCTTGGGGACAGGGGGCTCCTACGAGCAGTACTTC. Its translation reads: CASSLGTGGSYEQYF.